The 13 T cell receptor beta chains reported below all come from one sample, sequenced in a study of blood T cell repertoires in COVID-19. Clones were sequenced by immunoSEQ multiplex PCR, and TCRdb holds only the in-frame ones, with some missing. Of approximately 180,000 clones in the sample, around 87% were seen once. The sequenced sample consisted of peripheral blood. The receptors here all came from a man between 40 and 49 years old with active or convalescent COVID-19.

CDR3 in DNA: TGTGCCAGCAGGTTGGAGGGTGAAGCTTTCTTT. As protein: CASRLEGEAFF. The J gene is TRBJ1-1, the V gene TRBV6-5; D gene unclear. Germline V gene sequence: CDR1 MNHEY, CDR2 SVGAGI. V lost 6 bases, J lost 7 bases, and 9 bases lay in between. There are 11 residues in the CDR3.

V and J are TRBV9 and TRBJ2-3; 10 bases line up with TRBD1. The CDR3 totals 16 residues. Germline CDR1 SGDLS, CDR2 YYNGEE. V shed 3 bases, J shed 3 bases, and the junction held 7 bases outside the gene matches. DNA for the CDR3: TGTGCCAGCAGCGAAAGACAGGGGGCTGGGACAGATACGCAGTATTTT. Amino acid sequence: CASSERQGAGTDTQYF.

The chain carries TRBV5-1 and TRBJ2-1; 10 positions match TRBD1. The V segment lost 0 bases and the J segment 4 bases; nucleotides outside the gene matches: 4. Germline V gene lookup returns CDR1 SGHRS and CDR2 YFSETQ. CDR3 size: 16 residues. CDR3 sequence reads: CASSLGGQGVYNEQFF. CDR3 in DNA: TGCGCCAGCAGCTTGGGCGGACAGGGGGTTTACAATGAGCAGTTCTTC.

The rearrangement uses TRBV10-3 and TRBJ2-7, with 9 nucleotides matching TRBD1. The CDR3 has 14 amino acids. The germline gives CDR1 ENHRY, CDR2 SYGVKD. Trimming took 6 bases from V and 2 from J; bases not matched to a gene: 5. In nucleotides, the CDR3 is TGTGCCATCAGGGGGACAGGGTCGACCTACGAGCAGTACTTC. Its translation: CAIRGTGSTYEQYF.

The V and J genes are TRBV14 and TRBJ1-1, with D perhaps matching TRBD1 (5 bases). The CDR3 is made up of 14 amino acids. V lost 4 bases to trimming and J lost 5 bases, with 14 bases between them. Germline V gene sequence: CDR1 SGHDN, CDR2 FVKESK. In DNA, the CDR3 is TGTGCCAGCAGCCTTTTCAGGGAATCTACTGAAGCTTTCTTT. Amino acid sequence: CASSLFRESTEAFF.

The CDR3 DNA follows: TGTGCCAGCACCACGGGACAGGCCACAGATACGCAGTATTTT. Protein: CASTTGQATDTQYF. The chain is built from TRBV6-5 and TRBJ2-3, with 8 nucleotides matching TRBD1. Germline CDR1 is MNHEY and CDR2 is SVGAGI. The junction had 5 bases not matched to a gene; V was cut back by 7 bases and J by 2 bases. The CDR3 is 14 residues long.

The chain employs TRBV3-1 (or the pseudogene TRBV3-2) and TRBJ1-5; perhaps TRBD1 as D (5 bases). V was cut by 3 bases and J by 15 bases, with 15 bases left in between. CDR3 length: 12 residues. The germline V gene has CDR1 LGHDT and CDR2 YNNKEL (reference sequence). The CDR3 bases are TGTGCCAGCAGCCAGCGAGCGGGACCCTTGCATTTT. Translation gives CASSQRAGPLHF.

This chain links TRBV2 with TRBJ2-2, with D perhaps TRBD1 (6 bases). This CDR3 has 15 residues. V lost 3 bases and J lost 2, with 10 bases in between. The germline CDR1 and CDR2 sequences are SNHLY and FYNNEI. The CDR3 reads CASSEMGTNTGELFF. Written as DNA, the CDR3 is TGTGCCAGCAGTGAGATGGGGACAAACACCGGGGAGCTGTTTTTT. The entire variable domain, with the rest obtained from reference TRBV2 and TRBJ2-2, is as follows: EPEVTQTPSHQVTQMGQEVILRCVPISNHLYFYWYRQILGQKVEFLVSFYNNEISEKSEIFDDQFSVERPDGSNFTLKIRSTKLEDSAMYFCASSEMGTNTGELFFGEGSRLTVL.

CDR3 sequence (DNA): TGTGCCAGAAGCAGGGACAGGGGGTACTATGGCTACACCTTC. This sequence encodes CARSRDRGYYGYTF. The gene calls are TRBV5-3 and TRBJ1-2; TRBD1 matches at 11 bases. TRBV5-3 is an ORF, with its function uncertain. This CDR3 has 14 amino acids. Trimming removed 4 bases from V and 3 bases from J; junction bases left unmatched: 2.

Here the CDR3 reads CASSLKGTDGYEQYF. The CDR3 region has the DNA TGTGCCAGCAGCTTAAAGGGGACAGACGGCTACGAGCAGTACTTC. The rearrangement joins TRBV11-2 to TRBJ2-7; 7 nucleotides line up with TRBD1. Losses at the gene ends were 2 bases for V and 3 bases for J; bases not matched to a gene: 7. Germline CDR1 and CDR2: SGHAT and FQNNGV. The CDR3 spans 15 residues.

This clone was counted a single time. V usage is TRBV6-6 and J usage is TRBJ2-3; no definite D call. Germline values: CDR1 MNHNY, CDR2 SVGAGI (reference sequence). With 0 bases removed from V and 2 bases from J, the gap between germline ends came to 6 bases. The CDR3 is made up of 14 amino acids. CDR3 sequence: CASSYSRATDTQYF. The CDR3, as DNA: TGTGCCAGCAGTTACTCGAGAGCCACAGATACGCAGTATTTT.

The chain has TRBV7-3 and TRBJ1-1; D is unclear. There are 16 residues in the CDR3. V lost 5 bases and J 0 bases, leaving 16 bases between the germline ends. The germline V gene encodes CDR1 SGHTA and CDR2 FQGTGA. CDR3 bases: TGTGCCAGCAGCCTGGACCGGGAATCGATGAACACTGAAGCTTTCTTT. Protein sequence: CASSLDRESMNTEAFF.

V usage is TRBV7-2 and J usage is TRBJ1-1, with D perhaps matching TRBD1 (5 bases). With 0 bases removed from V and 3 bases from J, the gap between germline ends came to 17 bases. Germline loops: CDR1 SGHTA, CDR2 FQGNSA. This CDR3 region has 17 residues. Here the CDR3 reads CASSLAAASQGDTEAFF. DNA for the CDR3: TGTGCCAGCAGCTTAGCCGCAGCCTCTCAAGGGGACACTGAAGCTTTCTTT. The whole variable domain, filled in from reference TRBV7-2 and TRBJ1-1, reads GAGVSQSPSNKVTEKGKDVELRCDPISGHTALYWYRQSLGQGLEFLIYFQGNSAPDKSGLPSDRFSAERTGGSVSTLTIQRTQQEDSAVYLCASSLAAASQGDTEAFFGQGTRLTVV.